A selection of T cell receptor beta chains follows, all from one sample in a study of T cells in Graves' hyperthyroidism and ophthalmopathy. TCRdb used MiXCR to reprocess the multiplex PCR reads, holding one entry per CDR3 protein. The sample has about 560,000 distinct CDR3 sequences, 16% seen once. The material sequenced was blood. These receptors were collected from a woman under 30 with Graves' hyperthyroidism. Each CDR3 is given with its conserved first and last residue. D genes are given only for firm matches. Only part of the rows carry a size: once, few, many, or a class if the clone is expanded.

clone_size j_call d_call v_call cdr3_aa cdr3_nt
many TRBJ2-4 TRBD1 TRBV20-1 CSASKGAENIQYF TGCAGTGCTAGCAAGGGGGCGGAAAACATTCAGTACTTC
many TRBJ1-5 . TRBV2 CASSEDSHSNQPQHF TGTGCCAGCAGTGAGGACAGCCATAGCAATCAGCCCCAGCATTTT
many TRBJ1-1 . TRBV25-1 CASSTISGSSDTEAFF TGTGCCAGCAGTACCATCTCGGGCAGTTCAGACACTGAAGCTTTCTTT
many TRBJ2-3 . TRBV20-1 CSAASPGDPGQYF TGCAGTGCGGCCAGCCCGGGCGACCCGGGGCAGTATTTT
many TRBJ1-5 . TRBV6-2/TRBV6-3 CASSGREPLGNQPQHF TGTGCCAGCAGCGGCAGGGAACCATTGGGCAATCAGCCCCAGCATTTT
. TRBJ2-3 TRBD2 TRBV2 CASRLRLAAETSTDTQYF TGTGCCAGCAGGTTAAGACTAGCGGCTGAAACTAGCACAGATACGCAGTATTTT
. TRBJ2-1 . TRBV12-3/TRBV12-4 CASKGGGGLSYNEQFF TGTGCCAGCAAAGGGGGCGGGGGTCTCTCCTACAATGAGCAGTTCTTC
many TRBJ2-1 . TRBV2 CASSGEQLQFF TGTGCCAGCAGTGGGGAACAGCTGCAGTTCTTC
. TRBJ2-4 TRBD1 TRBV5-1 CASSLVGTGGYIQYF TGCGCCAGCAGCTTAGTAGGGACAGGGGGTTACATTCAGTACTTC
many TRBJ1-1 . TRBV2 CASKGGTMNTEAFF TGTGCCAGCAAGGGGGGGACAATGAACACTGAAGCTTTCTTT
many TRBJ2-7 TRBD1 TRBV5-1 CASSEGTGWYEQYF TGCGCCAGCAGCGAAGGGACAGGGTGGTACGAGCAGTACTTC
few TRBJ1-6 . TRBV5-8 CASSLESHLSYNSPLHF TGTGCCAGCAGCTTGGAGAGTCACCTCTCCTATAATTCACCCCTCCACTTT
. TRBJ2-1 TRBD1 TRBV3-1 CASGTGPSYNEQFF TGTGCCAGCGGGACAGGGCCTTCCTACAATGAGCAGTTCTTC
few TRBJ2-7 TRBD2 TRBV4-3 CASSPNKMATSVPYEQYF TGCGCCAGCAGCCCGAACAAGATGGCGACTAGCGTTCCCTACGAGCAGTACTTC
many TRBJ2-7 TRBD2 TRBV12-3/TRBV12-4 CASSLPGLGSYEQYF TGTGCCAGCAGTCTCCCGGGACTAGGGTCCTACGAGCAGTACTTC
. TRBJ2-3 . TRBV15 CATSRDSRTSSTDTQYF TGTGCCACCAGCAGAGATTCAAGGACCTCTAGCACAGATACGCAGTATTTT
few TRBJ2-7 . TRBV6-1 CASTRAGSYEQYF TGTGCCAGCACCAGGGCTGGCTCCTACGAGCAGTACTTC
many TRBJ2-7 . TRBV6-1 CASSDTNREQYF TGTGCCAGCAGTGACACGAATCGCGAGCAGTACTTC
many TRBJ2-5 . TRBV6-1 CASSGTGGLETQYF TGTGCCAGCAGTGGAACTGGGGGGTTAGAGACCCAGTACTTC
. TRBJ2-1 . TRBV4-3 CASSQDPRGSSYNEQFF TGCGCCAGCAGCCAAGACCCCAGGGGAAGCTCCTACAATGAGCAGTTCTTC
few TRBJ1-1 . TRBV10-3 CAISLPGSGEAFF TGTGCCATCAGCCTTCCCGGGTCCGGGGAGGCTTTCTTT
few TRBJ1-1 . TRBV20-1 CSARAVIGTEAFF TGCAGTGCTAGAGCCGTAATCGGCACTGAAGCTTTCTTT
. TRBJ1-2 . TRBV6-1 CASRAGHSYGYTF TGTGCCAGCAGGGCAGGGCATTCTTATGGCTACACCTTC
many TRBJ2-3 TRBD2 TRBV20-1 CSARDFVRGSTDTQYF TGCAGTGCTAGAGATTTTGTGCGGGGGAGCACAGATACGCAGTATTTT
many TRBJ2-7 TRBD1 TRBV10-3 CAISVRTGGSSYEQYF TGTGCCATCAGTGTTCGGACAGGGGGAAGCTCCTACGAGCAGTACTTC
few TRBJ2-1 TRBD1 TRBV25-1 CASSQRTSGGLWNEQFF TGTGCCAGCAGTCAACGCACATCAGGGGGCCTATGGAATGAGCAGTTCTTC
. TRBJ2-7 . TRBV7-6 CASSRDSGYEQYF TGTGCCAGCAGCAGAGACAGCGGCTACGAGCAGTACTTC
. TRBJ2-1 TRBD1 TRBV19 CASSTRQGAWRNSSYNEQFF TGTGCCAGTAGTACCCGACAGGGGGCTTGGCGGAATAGCTCCTACAATGAGCAGTTCTTC
few TRBJ2-3 . TRBV29-1 CSVELWSSADTDTQYF TGCAGCGTTGAATTATGGAGTTCAGCAGACACAGATACGCAGTATTTT
few TRBJ2-7 . TRBV12-3/TRBV12-4 CASSLWGEGEQYF TGTGCCAGCAGTTTATGGGGGGAAGGCGAGCAGTACTTC
. TRBJ1-3 . TRBV7-2 CASSSIPSGNTIYF TGTGCCAGCAGCTCCATACCCTCTGGAAACACCATATATTTT
many TRBJ2-3 TRBD1 TRBV18 CASSPTQGARADTQYF TGTGCCAGCTCACCAACGCAGGGGGCCCGCGCAGATACGCAGTATTTT
. TRBJ1-1 . TRBV7-2 CASSSPHLSNAFF TGTGCCAGCAGCTCTCCGCATTTGTCGAATGCTTTCTTT
few TRBJ2-7 TRBD1 TRBV2 CASSVGQTPIYEQYF TGTGCCAGCAGTGTGGGACAGACTCCAATTTACGAGCAGTACTTC
once TRBJ2-1 TRBD1 TRBV19 CASSIEPEQGYNEQFF TGTGCCAGTAGTATCGAACCAGAACAGGGGTACAATGAGCAGTTCTTC
many TRBJ2-7 TRBD1 TRBV6-1 CASNIPGQGKDEQYF TGTGCCAGCAACATACCGGGACAGGGTAAAGACGAGCAGTACTTC
many TRBJ2-5 TRBD2 TRBV28 CASSSPLGGSPQETQYF TGTGCCAGCAGTTCCCCCCTGGGCGGGAGTCCCCAAGAGACCCAGTACTTC
. TRBJ2-1 TRBD2 TRBV4-1 CASSQGIASGRRNEQFF TGCGCCAGCAGCCAAGGAATCGCCAGCGGGAGAAGAAATGAGCAGTTCTTC
many TRBJ2-1 . TRBV7-6 CASSLAAFSYNEQFF TGTGCCAGCAGCTTAGCGGCATTCTCCTACAATGAGCAGTTCTTC
many TRBJ2-4 . TRBV2 CASSDGGNIQYF TGTGCCAGCAGTGATGGGGGAAACATTCAGTACTTC
few TRBJ2-2 . TRBV5-1 CASSLENRVTGELFF TGCGCCAGCAGCTTGGAGAATCGGGTGACCGGGGAGCTGTTTTTT